These T cell receptor beta chains were read from a single sample in a study of glioma-infiltrating T cells after dendritic cell vaccination. Profiled with immunoSEQ multiplex PCR; TCRdb holds only in-frame clones, not every one. The sample consists of 49,000 or so clones, about 85% of them appearing once. The starting material was blood, obtained before dendritic cell vaccination. These receptors originate from a human donor with glioblastoma. Each CDR3 is given with its conserved first and last residue. A D gene is named only where the DNA matches it firmly. The listing skips clone size in some rows; elsewhere it reads once, few, many or a size class.

D: .
J: TRBJ1-1
V: TRBV7-9
size: .
CDR3: CASSLGGHTEAFF
DNA: TGTGCCAGCAGCTTAGGGGGGCACACTGAAGCTTTCTTT

D: .
J: TRBJ2-7
V: TRBV29-1
size: .
CDR3: CSVEQGSSYEQYF
DNA: TGCAGCGTTGAACAGGGAAGCTCCTACGAGCAGTACTTC

D: TRBD2
J: TRBJ2-7
V: TRBV5-6
size: .
CDR3: CASSLRGLAVGGQQYF
DNA: TGTGCCAGCAGCTTAAGGGGACTAGCGGTAGGAGGCCAGCAGTACTTC

D: TRBD1
J: TRBJ1-1
V: TRBV9
size: once
CDR3: CASSPRQGGNTEAFF
DNA: TGTGCCAGCAGCCCGCGACAGGGGGGAAACACTGAAGCTTTCTTT

D: TRBD1
J: TRBJ1-5
V: TRBV7-2
size: .
CDR3: CASSLGDSGQPQHF
DNA: TGTGCCAGCAGCTTAGGGGACAGTGGGCAGCCCCAGCATTTT

D: .
J: TRBJ2-1
V: TRBV7-2
size: once
CDR3: CASSYGRGFGNEQFF
DNA: TGTGCCAGCAGCTACGGCAGGGGATTTGGGAATGAGCAGTTCTTC

D: .
J: TRBJ2-6
V: TRBV7-9
size: once
CDR3: CASSHEVLGANVLTF
DNA: TGTGCCAGCAGCCATGAGGTACTTGGGGCCAACGTCCTGACTTTC

D: TRBD2
J: TRBJ2-7
V: TRBV11-2
size: .
CDR3: CASSATGTRIYEQYF
DNA: TGTGCCAGCAGCGCGACCGGGACTAGGATATACGAGCAGTACTTC

D: .
J: TRBJ1-1
V: TRBV7-9
size: .
CDR3: CASSLGGGRTNTEAFF
DNA: TGTGCCAGCAGCTTAGGGGGAGGCAGAACGAACACTGAAGCTTTCTTT

D: .
J: TRBJ2-5
V: TRBV6-5
size: .
CDR3: CASSYSRAQETQYF
DNA: TGTGCCAGCAGTTACTCGAGAGCCCAAGAGACCCAGTACTTC

D: TRBD2
J: TRBJ2-3
V: TRBV4-2
size: few
CDR3: CASSQDPTSGGSDTQYF
DNA: TGTGCCAGCAGCCAAGATCCGACTAGCGGGGGTTCAGATACGCAGTATTTT

D: TRBD1
J: TRBJ2-7
V: TRBV27
size: .
CDR3: CASKTGSYEQYF
DNA: TGTGCCAGCAAGACAGGGAGCTACGAGCAGTACTTC

D: TRBD1
J: TRBJ1-3
V: TRBV30
size: .
CDR3: CAWGTAGNTIYF
DNA: TGTGCCTGGGGGACAGCCGGAAACACCATATATTTT

D: TRBD2
J: TRBJ2-3
V: TRBV11-3
size: .
CDR3: CASSLDRRLAGGTDTQYF
DNA: TGTGCCAGCAGCTTAGATCGTCGACTAGCGGGAGGAACGGATACGCAGTATTTT

D: TRBD2
J: TRBJ2-6
V: TRBV5-4
size: .
CDR3: CASSLGGGGSGANVLTF
DNA: TGTGCCAGCAGCTTGGGGGGGGGTGGCTCTGGGGCCAACGTCCTGACTTTC

D: TRBD2
J: TRBJ2-2
V: TRBV10-3
size: .
CDR3: CAISERGSPTGELFF
DNA: TGTGCCATCAGTGAACGCGGGAGCCCGACCGGGGAGCTGTTTTTT

D: TRBD1
J: TRBJ1-1
V: TRBV29-1
size: once
CDR3: CSGLKQGGNTEAFF
DNA: TGCAGCGGTTTGAAACAGGGGGGGAACACTGAAGCTTTCTTT

D: .
J: TRBJ1-1
V: TRBV27
size: few
CDR3: CASSFSAMNTEAFF
DNA: TGTGCCAGCAGTTTTTCTGCTATGAACACTGAAGCTTTCTTT

D: TRBD1
J: TRBJ1-1
V: TRBV5-5
size: .
CDR3: CASSLEAGGMTEAFF
DNA: TGTGCCAGCAGCTTGGAGGCAGGGGGAATGACTGAAGCTTTCTTT

D: .
J: TRBJ1-1
V: TRBV4-1
size: .
CDR3: CASSQDRGGSEAFF
DNA: TGCGCCAGCAGCCAAGATAGGGGAGGCTCTGAAGCTTTCTTT

D: .
J: TRBJ1-1
V: TRBV7-3
size: .
CDR3: CASSLNRGLTNTEAFF
DNA: TGTGCCAGCAGCTTAAACCGAGGTCTCACGAACACTGAAGCTTTCTTT

D: .
J: TRBJ2-1
V: TRBV11-3
size: .
CDR3: CASSLIPGEQFF
DNA: TGTGCCAGCAGCTTAATCCCAGGGGAGCAGTTCTTC

D: .
J: TRBJ2-3
V: TRBV12-5
size: .
CDR3: CASGPGTRVDTQYF
DNA: TGTGCTAGTGGTCCAGGCACTAGGGTAGATACGCAGTATTTT

D: .
J: TRBJ2-1
V: TRBV9
size: .
CDR3: CASSVASSYNEQFF
DNA: TGTGCCAGCAGCGTGGCAAGCTCCTACAATGAGCAGTTCTTC

D: .
J: TRBJ1-1
V: TRBV19
size: .
CDR3: CASKGRQEEAFF
DNA: TGTGCCAGTAAGGGGAGACAGGAGGAAGCTTTCTTT

D: TRBD2
J: TRBJ2-1
V: TRBV29-1
size: .
CDR3: CSVGSAGGSYNEQFF
DNA: TGCAGCGTTGGATCGGCGGGGGGGTCCTACAATGAGCAGTTCTTC

D: .
J: TRBJ1-2
V: TRBV6-5
size: .
CDR3: CASSYVQGRGSYGYTF
DNA: TGTGCCAGCAGTTACGTTCAGGGCAGGGGATCCTATGGCTACACCTTC

D: .
J: TRBJ1-5
V: TRBV6-5
size: .
CDR3: CASCMREELPQHF
DNA: TGTGCCAGCTGCATGAGGGAAGAATTGCCCCAGCATTTT

D: TRBD2
J: TRBJ2-1
V: TRBV11-2
size: once
CDR3: CASSLEEAHLAGGPRNEQFF
DNA: TGTGCCAGCAGCTTAGAAGAAGCACACCTAGCGGGAGGGCCGAGGAATGAGCAGTTCTTC

D: .
J: TRBJ2-1
V: TRBV4-3
size: .
CDR3: CASSPQGFYNEQFF
DNA: TGCGCCAGCAGTCCTCAGGGGTTTTACAATGAGCAGTTCTTC

D: .
J: TRBJ1-3
V: TRBV7-6
size: once
CDR3: CASSPRAIGNTIYF
DNA: TGTGCCAGCAGCCCACGAGCGATTGGAAACACCATATATTTT

D: .
J: TRBJ2-3
V: TRBV7-2
size: .
CDR3: CASTTESDTQYF
DNA: TGTGCCAGCACCACGGAGTCGGATACGCAGTATTTT

D: TRBD1
J: TRBJ1-1
V: TRBV5-1
size: .
CDR3: CASSLDRGDTEAFF
DNA: TGCGCCAGCAGCTTGGACAGGGGGGACACTGAAGCTTTCTTT

D: .
J: TRBJ1-4
V: TRBV5-1
size: .
CDR3: CASRPEGGATNEKLFF
DNA: TGCGCCAGCAGACCCGAAGGGGGTGCAACTAATGAAAAACTGTTTTTT

D: TRBD1
J: TRBJ2-3
V: TRBV6-6
size: .
CDR3: CASRNRQGTDTQYF
DNA: TGTGCCAGCAGAAATCGACAGGGGACAGATACGCAGTATTTT

D: .
J: TRBJ1-1
V: TRBV2
size: .
CDR3: CASTWGGFTEAFF
DNA: TGTGCCAGCACCTGGGGGGGGTTCACTGAAGCTTTCTTT

D: .
J: TRBJ1-1
V: TRBV18
size: .
CDR3: CASSPQWGDTEAFF
DNA: TGTGCCAGCTCACCTCAGTGGGGGGACACTGAAGCTTTCTTT

D: .
J: TRBJ1-2
V: TRBV10-3
size: .
CDR3: CAISNAGQGSGYTF
DNA: TGTGCCATCAGTAACGCTGGTCAGGGGTCGGGCTACACCTTC